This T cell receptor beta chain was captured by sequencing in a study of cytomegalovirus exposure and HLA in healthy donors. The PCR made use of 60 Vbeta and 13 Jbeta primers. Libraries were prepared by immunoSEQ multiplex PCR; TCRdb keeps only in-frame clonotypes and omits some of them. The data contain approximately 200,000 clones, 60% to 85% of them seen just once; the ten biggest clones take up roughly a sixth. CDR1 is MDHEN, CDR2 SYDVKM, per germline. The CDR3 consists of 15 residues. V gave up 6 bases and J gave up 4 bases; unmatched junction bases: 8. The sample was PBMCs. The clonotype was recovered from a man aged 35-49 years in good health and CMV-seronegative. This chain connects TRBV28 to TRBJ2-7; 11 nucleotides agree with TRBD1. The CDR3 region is CASSSRTGGIYEQYF. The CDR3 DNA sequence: TGTGCCAGCAGCTCCCGGACAGGGGGCATATACGAGCAGTACTTC.